Each of the 28 T cell receptor beta chains below was sequenced from the same sample in a study of blood T cell repertoires in COVID-19. Repertoires were generated with immunoSEQ multiplex PCR, while TCRdb's copy carries only in-frame clones and drops some. The sample carries 400,000 to 500,000 clones, 70% to 90% recorded once. The sample consisted of PBMCs or T cells enriched from blood (not recorded which). The receptors were gathered from a woman between 18 and 30 years old who had been exposed to COVID-19.

The chain has TRBV19 and TRBJ2-1; 9 bases align to TRBD1. V trimming: 0 bases; J trimming: 3 bases; junction bases outside the gene matches: 0. Germline V gene lookup returns CDR1 LNHDA and CDR2 SQIVND (reference sequence). The CDR3 runs to 15 residues. In DNA form, the CDR3 reads TGTGCCAGTAGTATAGAGACAGGGGGCTACAATGAGCAGTTCTTC. Translated: CASSIETGGYNEQFF.

The V and J genes are TRBV7-9 and TRBJ2-7, with D unclear. Trimming took 1 base from V and 2 from J, leaving 9 bases between them. The CDR3 length is 14 residues. The V gene's germline CDR1 is SEHNR and CDR2 FQNEAQ (reference sequence). This CDR3 reads CASSLVISPYEQYF. The DNA for the CDR3 is TGTGCCAGCAGCTTAGTCATTAGCCCCTACGAGCAGTACTTC.

This clone was seen a single time. V gene TRBV4-2 combines with J gene TRBJ2-5; 7 nucleotides line up with TRBD2. The CDR3 consists of 16 residues. V was clipped by 0 bases and J by 3 bases; unmatched bases: 7. Per the germline V gene, CDR1 is LGHNA and CDR2 is YNFKEQ. The CDR3, as DNA: TGTGCCAGCAGCCAAGACGTCTTAGCGGGTAAAGAGACCCAGTACTTC. It is translated as CASSQDVLAGKETQYF.

The gene calls are TRBV7-9 and TRBJ2-7; a weak D match, TRBD1 (6 bases). Per germline, CDR1 SEHNR and CDR2 FQNEAQ (reference sequence). Trimming pared 0 bases from V and 5 bases from J, leaving 17 bases between. The CDR3 is 16 amino acids. The CDR3 reads CASSLAFTGFSDEQYF. CDR3 nucleotides: TGTGCCAGCAGCTTAGCTTTTACAGGGTTCTCGGACGAGCAGTACTTC.

The chain uses TRBV4-3 and TRBJ2-1; 11 nucleotides match TRBD1. Germline CDR1 LGHNA, CDR2 YSLEER. V lost 5 bases, J lost 10 bases, and 13 bases stayed unmatched. The CDR3 is 16 amino acids. The chain's CDR3 is CASSEAPGQGEAEQFF. CDR3 sequence (DNA): TGCGCCAGCAGCGAAGCTCCGGGACAGGGGGAGGCGGAGCAGTTCTTC.

This chain links TRBV19 with TRBJ2-7; D might be TRBD1 (6 bases). V was cut by 3 bases and J by 5 bases, with 14 bases left in between. This CDR3 has 14 amino acids. Germline CDR1 LNHDA, CDR2 SQIVND (reference sequence). The CDR3 DNA reads as TGTGCCAGTAGTATTTCCAGGGGTGACGACGAGCAGTACTTC. Translated, it gives CASSISRGDDEQYF.

V usage is TRBV9 and J usage is TRBJ1-4; D gene ambiguous. Germline V gene data show CDR1 as SGDLS and CDR2 as YYNGEE. The CDR3 sequence is 13 residues long. V lost 1 base and J lost 7, with 8 bases in between. CDR3 in amino acids: CASSVRESEKLFF. Here the CDR3 DNA reads TGTGCCAGCAGCGTAAGAGAGAGTGAAAAACTGTTTTTT.

Here the CDR3 reads CASSYSLRGNTEAFF. DNA of the CDR3: TGTGCCAGCAGTTACTCTCTCAGGGGGAACACTGAAGCTTTCTTT. This chain connects TRBV6-5 to TRBJ1-1; D possibly corresponds to TRBD1 (6 bases). CDR3 length equals 15 residues. V lost 0 bases and J 1 base, leaving 9 bases between the germline ends. In germline, CDR1 is MNHEY, CDR2 SVGAGI.

The chain recombines TRBV6-5 with TRBJ1-6, with D uncertain. V dropped 7 bases and J dropped 3 bases, with 13 bases sitting between them. Germline V lookup: CDR1 MNHEY, CDR2 SVGAGI. The CDR3 consists of 15 residues. This CDR3 is CASTGFSDYNSPLHF. The CDR3, as DNA: TGTGCCAGCACGGGTTTCAGTGACTATAATTCACCCCTCCACTTT.

The chain joins TRBV7-9 to TRBJ2-2; 12 bases are a match to TRBD1. Unmatched junction bases numbered 5, after V lost 6 bases and J lost 6 bases. Germline V gene data show CDR1 as SEHNR and CDR2 as FQNEAQ (reference sequence). The CDR3 contains 15 residues. This CDR3 reads CASSSGTGGPGELFF. In nucleotides, the CDR3 is TGTGCCAGCAGTTCCGGGACAGGGGGCCCCGGGGAGCTGTTTTTT.

This chain links TRBV4-2 with TRBJ2-5; D is unresolved. The V and J ends lost 4 bases and 5 bases respectively, with 11 bases between them. This CDR3 comprises 13 residues. Germline V gives CDR1 LGHNA, CDR2 YNFKEQ. CDR3 residues: CASSPPDRETQYF. CDR3 nucleotide sequence: TGTGCCAGCAGCCCCCCTGATCGGGAGACCCAGTACTTC.

With regard to this clone: Within the sample, other DNA sequences also encode this same CDR3. The chain joins TRBV19 to TRBJ2-7; D call uncertain. The germline CDR1 and CDR2 sequences are LNHDA and SQIVND (reference sequence). The V end was cut by 3 bases, the J end by 1 base, with 7 bases between. The CDR3 totals 13 residues. Written as DNA, the CDR3 is TGTGCCAGTAGTATTTCCGGGTCCTACGAGCAGTACTTC. Encoded protein: CASSISGSYEQYF.

The V gene is TRBV7-6, the J gene TRBJ1-4; tentatively, D is TRBD1 (6 bases). Germline CDR1 SGHVS, CDR2 FNYEAQ. V dropped 2 bases and J dropped 7 bases, with 23 bases sitting between them. The CDR3 has 18 amino acids. The CDR3 DNA sequence: TGTGCCAGCAGCTTACCTACGGTCTCAGGGGAGCAAGGTGAAAAACTGTTTTTT. Translation: CASSLPTVSGEQGEKLFF.

The chain uses TRBV5-1 and TRBJ1-3, with D perhaps matching TRBD1 (6 bases). The CDR3 runs to 15 residues. Germline lookup yields CDR1 SGHRS and CDR2 YFSETQ. Trimming shortened V by 0 bases and J by 2 bases, and 9 bases separated the two germline ends. CDR3 sequence (DNA): TGCGCCAGCAGCTTGGTGTCAGGGGCTGGAAACACCATATATTTT. This encodes CASSLVSGAGNTIYF.

This chain uses TRBV28 with TRBJ1-2, with TRBD1 matching over 9 bases. Germline V CDR1 and CDR2: MDHEN, SYDVKM. V was clipped by 2 bases and J by 8 bases; unmatched bases: 9. CDR3 length: 15 amino acids. CDR3 bases: TGTGCCAGCAGTTTAGCCGGGACAGGGTTCGGCGGCTACACCTTC. Protein product: CASSLAGTGFGGYTF.

The genes are TRBV18 and TRBJ1-5; D is ambiguous. This CDR3 region has 14 residues. Germline CDR1 reads KGHSH; CDR2 reads LQKENI. Trimming cost V 3 bases and J 1 base, with 7 bases left between them. CDR3 residues: CASSPGRSNQPQHF. The CDR3 DNA reads TGTGCCAGCTCACCTGGCAGGAGCAATCAGCCCCAGCATTTT.

The rearrangement uses TRBV6-6 and TRBJ2-7; 10 positions match TRBD2. V was pared by 5 bases and J by 5 bases, with 15 bases of the junction left unmatched. This CDR3 comprises 17 residues. The V gene's germline CDR1 is MNHNY and CDR2 SVGAGI (reference sequence). CDR3 residues: CASSRTPPSGSTNEQYF. The CDR3 DNA reads as TGTGCCAGCAGTCGCACTCCGCCTAGCGGGAGCACAAACGAGCAGTACTTC.

The genes are TRBV19 and TRBJ2-1, with 7 bases fitting TRBD2. The CDR3 spans 14 residues. The trim removed 5 bases at V and 4 bases at J, leaving 5 bases unmatched. Per germline, CDR1 LNHDA and CDR2 SQIVND (reference sequence). DNA for the CDR3: TGTGCCAGTAGTCGCGGGAGTCTGTACAATGAGCAGTTCTTC. Translation: CASSRGSLYNEQFF.

This clone was recorded once. The chain recombines TRBV28 with TRBJ1-6, with D unclear. The CDR3 covers 15 residues. The V and J ends lost 3 bases and 6 bases respectively, with 12 bases between them. CDR1 and CDR2 from the germline V gene are MDHEN and SYDVKM. This chain's CDR3 is CASSLSGMTNSPLHF. CDR3 DNA sequence: TGTGCCAGCAGTTTGTCCGGGATGACTAATTCACCCCTCCACTTT.

The V gene is TRBV27, the J gene TRBJ2-3; the D gene is possibly TRBD2 (6 bases). Germline loops: CDR1 MNHEY, CDR2 SMNVEV (reference sequence). V gave up 4 bases and J gave up 0 bases, with 8 bases separating them. This CDR3 is built from 14 residues. The CDR3 bases are TGTGCCAGCAGTTCACGGGGGAGCACAGATACGCAGTATTTT. Residues: CASSSRGSTDTQYF.

The V and J genes are TRBV7-2 and TRBJ1-4; TRBD1 agrees at 7 bases. CDR1 and CDR2 from the germline V gene are SGHTA and FQGNSA. V lost 4 bases and J lost 7; bases outside the gene matches: 3. This CDR3 contains 13 residues. CDR3 sequence reads: CASSSDRVEKLFF. DNA of the CDR3: TGTGCCAGCAGCTCCGACAGGGTTGAAAAACTGTTTTTT.

The chain uses TRBV6-5 and TRBJ1-1; no definite D call. Germline V gene lookup returns CDR1 MNHEY and CDR2 SVGAGI. The CDR3 totals 11 residues. V dropped 11 bases and J dropped 3 bases, with 10 bases sitting between them. CDR3 sequence reads: CAAQEDTEAFF. The CDR3 DNA is TGTGCCGCGCAGGAAGACACTGAAGCTTTCTTT.

The V gene is TRBV5-1, the J gene TRBJ2-5; 7 positions agree with TRBD2. V dropped 4 bases and J dropped 3; count of bases not matched to a gene: 9. The germline gives CDR1 SGHRS, CDR2 YFSETQ. This CDR3 has 15 amino acids. CDR3 nucleotides: TGCGCCAGCAGCACCTTAGCGGGCCGGAAAGAGACCCAGTACTTC. It translates to CASSTLAGRKETQYF.

This sequence joins TRBV6-2 or TRBV6-3 and TRBJ1-2; D uncertain. CDR1 and CDR2 (germline): MNHEY, SVGEGT. The V end was cut by 5 bases, the J end by 6 bases, with 16 bases between. The CDR3 extends over 14 amino acids. CDR3 sequence (DNA): TGTGCCAGCAGTAAGACGCCCCGGCAGGATGGCTACACCTTC. Translated: CASSKTPRQDGYTF.

This chain joins TRBV2 and TRBJ2-7; weak D call: TRBD1 (5 bases). Germline CDR1 is SNHLY and CDR2 is FYNNEI. Deletions cut 4 bases from V and 0 bases from J, with 10 bases between. This CDR3 has 14 amino acids. CDR3 loop: CASSGQIPSYEQYF. DNA of the CDR3: TGTGCCAGCAGTGGACAGATACCCTCCTACGAGCAGTACTTC.

This clone has just a few counts. J is TRBJ1-5 and V is TRBV9; D call uncertain. Germline assignment: CDR1 SGDLS and CDR2 YYNGEE. This CDR3 contains 14 residues. V was trimmed by 0 bases and J by 5 bases, leaving 9 bases between them. As DNA, the CDR3 is TGTGCCAGCAGCGTAGCCCCGGTAGATCAGCCCCAGCATTTT. Residues: CASSVAPVDQPQHF.

The V gene is TRBV2, the J gene TRBJ2-2; D is perhaps TRBD2 (6 bases). This CDR3 is built from 13 residues. Germline lookup yields CDR1 SNHLY and CDR2 FYNNEI. V was cut by 8 bases and J by 5 bases, with 12 bases left in between. In DNA, the CDR3 is TGTGCCAGCGGGGGGACGAGAACCGGGGAGCTGTTTTTT. Its protein is CASGGTRTGELFF. Filled out from reference TRBV2 and TRBJ2-2, the complete variable domain reads EPEVTQTPSHQVTQMGQEVILRCVPISNHLYFYWYRQILGQKVEFLVSFYNNEISEKSEIFDDQFSVERPDGSNFTLKIRSTKLEDSAMYFCASGGTRTGELFFGEGSRLTVL.

The chain recombines TRBV28 with TRBJ1-3; possibly TRBD1 for D (5 bases). Per the germline V gene, CDR1 is MDHEN and CDR2 is SYDVKM. The CDR3 covers 13 residues. V was pared by 7 bases and J by 5 bases, with 12 bases between. The CDR3 sequence is CASTKAGRNTIYF. In nucleotides, the CDR3 is TGTGCCAGCACCAAGGCAGGGAGAAACACCATATATTTT. The complete variable domain, with remaining parts taken from reference TRBV28 and TRBJ1-3, reads DVKVTQSSRYLVKRTGEKVFLECVQDMDHENMFWYRQDPGLGLRLIYFSYDVKMKEKGDIPEGYSVSREKKERFSLILESASTNQTSMYLCASTKAGRNTIYFGEGSWLTVV.